The clone carrying this T cell receptor beta chain was observed a few times. The antigen is not known. This entry belongs to a study of human T cells and chemical hapten exposure. As for the study in general: Minor volume differences among pooled libraries chiefly drove per-sample TCR yield variation.

The V gene's germline CDR1 is SQVTM and CDR2 ANQGSEA. Trimming left V 1 base short and J 7 bases short, with 10 bases between. The length of the CDR3 is 12 residues. The study's findings and limits: Alopecia was present in the donors, so their immune response may differ from healthy people's.

Stated time point: pre-sensitization, week 0. Treatment noted: therapeutic diphenylcyclopropenone sensitization with weekly scalp DPC. Blood collection took place prior to placing each patch test. Under the authors' procedure: Samples ranged from roughly 23,224 to 700,000 TCRs, with a median of approximately 100,000. In TCRdb, the RACE reads were re-called with MiXCR into one record per CDR3 protein. Clone size and V and J calls follow TCRdb, not the original study. Of 150,000 to 200,000 distinct CDR3 sequences listed, approximately 29% are singletons. The input for sequencing was whole blood, taken in connection with sensitization to the hapten diphenylcyclopropenone (DPC). The rearrangement uses TRBV29-1 and TRBJ1-2; D is unclear. The sequence was obtained from a woman younger than 45 with alopecia areata. Some clones in this sample may be carry-over from other donors' samples. CDR3 DNA sequence: TGCAGCGTTGAAGGCCAACCTACTGGCTACACCTTC. It encodes CSVEGQPTGYTF.